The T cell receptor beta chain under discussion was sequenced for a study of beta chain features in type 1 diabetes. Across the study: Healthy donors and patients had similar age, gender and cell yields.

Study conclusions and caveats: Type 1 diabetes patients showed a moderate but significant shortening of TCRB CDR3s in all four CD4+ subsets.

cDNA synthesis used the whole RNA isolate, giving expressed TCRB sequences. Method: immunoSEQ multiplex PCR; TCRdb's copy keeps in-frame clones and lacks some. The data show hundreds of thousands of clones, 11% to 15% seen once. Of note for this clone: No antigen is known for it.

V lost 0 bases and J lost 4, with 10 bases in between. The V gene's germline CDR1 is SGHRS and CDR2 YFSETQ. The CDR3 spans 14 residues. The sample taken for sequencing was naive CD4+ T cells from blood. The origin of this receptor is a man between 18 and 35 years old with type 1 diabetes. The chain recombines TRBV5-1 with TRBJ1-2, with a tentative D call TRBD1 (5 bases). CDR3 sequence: CASSLVPGSYGYTF. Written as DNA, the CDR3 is TGCGCCAGCAGCTTGGTTCCAGGGAGCTATGGCTACACCTTC.